This TCR beta chain was sequenced for a study of T cell responses to AZD1222 COVID-19 vaccine. Turning to the study itself: Second-dose recipients at about 4 or about 12 weeks were treated as one pooled group.

Points on this clone: Its target is not known.

Study-wide points: Vaccination with two AZD1222 doses was followed by a rise in Spike-specific TCR breadth and depth. Clonal diversity was possibly underestimated, and the donors were mostly white British, with more females.

V lost 2 bases and J 1 base, leaving 5 bases between the germline ends. Germline assignment: CDR1 WSHSY and CDR2 SAAADI. The CDR3 consists of 13 residues. Data came from immunoSEQ multiplex PCR; TCRdb stores just in-frame clones and leaves some out. The table records roughly 160,000 clones, 94% of them present only once. The origin of this receptor is an adult in good health. The J gene is TRBJ1-1, the V gene TRBV10-2; D remains ambiguous. The sample was peripheral blood, taken on day 0 of AZD1222 vaccination. CDR3 nucleotide sequence: TGCGCCAGCAGTGAGATGCGGAACACTGAAGCTTTCTTT. Translated: CASSEMRNTEAFF.